This passage covers 20 T cell receptor beta chains from one sample sequenced in a study of blood T cell repertoires in COVID-19. Using immunoSEQ multiplex PCR, the repertoire was profiled, and TCRdb retains in-frame clones only, with some absent. The sample contains some 370,000 clones, around 87% of which appear only once. Sequencing was carried out using peripheral blood. Source of these receptors: a woman aged 25 to 45 with COVID-19, enrolled during active disease.

This clone was seen a single time. The J gene is TRBJ2-6, the V gene TRBV11-2; possibly TRBD1 for D (5 bases). Germline CDR1 reads SGHAT; CDR2 reads FQNNGV. The CDR3 spans 14 residues. The V end was cut by 4 bases, the J end by 2 bases, with 6 bases between. The CDR3 nucleotides are TGTGCCAGCAGCTCCAGGGCTGGGGCCAACGTCCTGACTTTC. It encodes CASSSRAGANVLTF.

This clone was seen only a few times. V gene TRBV6-5 combines with J gene TRBJ1-6; 7 bases line up with TRBD1. The CDR3 loop spans 14 amino acids. Germline-derived CDR1 and CDR2 are MNHEY and SVGAGI. J was trimmed by 8 bases and V by 2 bases; bases with no gene match: 3. The CDR3 nucleotides read TGTGCCAGCAGTTACGACAGGGCATATTCACCCCTCCACTTT. This codes for CASSYDRAYSPLHF.

The V and J genes are TRBV2 and TRBJ1-1; D is possibly TRBD1 (5 bases). The CDR3 is 13 residues long. From germline, CDR1 is SNHLY and CDR2 FYNNEI. V lost 10 bases to trimming and J lost 2 bases, with 14 bases between them. Here the CDR3 reads CATLGQGNTEAFF. The CDR3 DNA reads TGTGCCACTTTGGGCCAGGGAAACACTGAAGCTTTCTTT.

This chain uses TRBV30 with TRBJ1-5, with D perhaps TRBD1 (5 bases). CDR3 length: 14 amino acids. CDR1 and CDR2 (germline): GTSNPN, SVGIG (reference sequence). V lost 1 base and J 7 bases, leaving 14 bases between the germline ends. The DNA of the CDR3 is TGTGCCTGGAGTGAGGGCCAGGGCAGGCAGCCCCAGCATTTT. Protein sequence: CAWSEGQGRQPQHF.

This chain uses TRBV7-2 with TRBJ1-6, with 9 bases aligning to TRBD1. The CDR3 extends over 15 amino acids. V was pared by 5 bases and J by 6 bases, with 5 bases of the junction left unmatched. The germline V gene has CDR1 SGHTA and CDR2 FQGNSA. The CDR3 coding sequence is TGTGCCAGCAGCGCCTGGACAGGGGTTAATTCACCCCTCCACTTT. Its protein product is CASSAWTGVNSPLHF.

This clone has more than one count but fewer than ten. The rearrangement links TRBV30 to TRBJ1-2, with a weak D call TRBD1 (5 bases). CDR1 and CDR2 (germline): GTSNPN, SVGIG (reference sequence). The CDR3 consists of 15 residues. V was clipped by 1 base and J by 3 bases, with 15 bases between them. The CDR3 DNA reads as TGTGCCTGGAGTGGGGGACTACAAAAGGACTATGGCTACACCTTC. Its protein is CAWSGGLQKDYGYTF.

J is TRBJ2-7 and V is TRBV11-2; 7 positions match TRBD2. CDR1 SGHAT and CDR2 FQNNGV come from the germline V gene. J was trimmed by 7 bases and V by 6 bases; bases with no gene match: 6. The CDR3 is 12 residues long. The DNA of the CDR3 is TGTGCCAGCAGATACTTCGGGGGGGAGCAGTACTTC. Its protein product is CASRYFGGEQYF.

The chain couples TRBV7-9 to TRBJ2-7; D perhaps matches TRBD2 (5 bases). CDR1 is SEHNR, CDR2 FQNEAQ, per germline (reference sequence). With 3 bases removed from V and 1 base from J, the gap between germline ends came to 13 bases. The CDR3 consists of 15 residues. The DNA for the CDR3 is TGTGCCAGCAGCTTGGGCGGGCGAGGTTCCTACGAGCAGTACTTC. This encodes CASSLGGRGSYEQYF.

This chain uses TRBV3-1 (or the pseudogene TRBV3-2) with TRBJ2-7; the match to TRBD2 covers 7 bases. The germline V gene has CDR1 LGHDT and CDR2 YNNKEL (reference sequence). The CDR3 is 16 residues long. Trimming at V came to 6 bases and at J to 3 bases, leaving 14 bases not matched to a gene. CDR3 nucleotides: TGTGCCAGCAGTCGAGTGCTAGCGGTGAAACTCTACGAGCAGTACTTC. Encoded protein: CASSRVLAVKLYEQYF.

The chain recombines TRBV6-5 with TRBJ2-7, with a possible D match to TRBD2 (6 bases). The CDR3 loop spans 15 amino acids. V shed 4 bases and J shed 4 bases, with 17 bases lying between them. In germline, CDR1 is MNHEY, CDR2 SVGAGI. The CDR3 nucleotides are TGTGCCAGCAGTTCCCTTTCCGGGACTTCTTACGAGCAGTACTTC. As protein: CASSSLSGTSYEQYF.

This clone is a singleton in its sample. The chain has TRBV21-1 and TRBJ2-6; the table's D call, TRBD1, was not checked against the DNA. TRBV21-1 is listed as a pseudogene. CDR3 length: 18 residues. CDR3 residues: CASSNGGTGGAGANVLTF. DNA for the CDR3: TGTGCCAGCAGCAACGGAGGGACAGGGGGCGCTGGGGCCAACGTCCTGACTTTC.

This chain uses TRBV6-5 with TRBJ1-1; D is unresolved. V gave up 7 bases and J gave up 1 base, with 13 bases separating them. The germline V gene encodes CDR1 MNHEY and CDR2 SVGAGI. This CDR3 has 14 residues. Here the CDR3 reads CASTLRAGNTEAFF. CDR3 nucleotides: TGTGCCAGCACCCTAAGGGCGGGGAACACTGAAGCTTTCTTT.

The chain has TRBV2 and TRBJ1-6; D gene ambiguous. CDR1 is SNHLY, CDR2 FYNNEI, per germline. CDR3 length: 12 residues. Trimming took off 7 bases at V and 8 bases at J, with 9 bases between the two ends. In DNA form, the CDR3 reads TGTGCCAGCACCGGGAGCCATTCACCCCTCCACTTT. Translating it yields CASTGSHSPLHF.

The chain carries TRBV4-1 and TRBJ1-5; 11 bases are a match to TRBD1. The V segment lost 3 bases and the J segment 1 base; nucleotides outside the gene matches: 14. This CDR3 has 20 amino acids. Germline values: CDR1 MGHRA, CDR2 YSYEKL. Here the CDR3 reads CASSHHPGTGTGGSNQPQHF. The CDR3 region has the DNA TGCGCCAGCAGCCATCACCCCGGGACAGGGACAGGGGGAAGCAATCAGCCCCAGCATTTT.

Note on this clone: The sample has other DNA sequences that encode this CDR3 too. The chain joins TRBV7-9 to TRBJ1-1; no clear D. This CDR3 spans 13 amino acids. Between the trimmed V and J ends, which lost 1 base and 1 base, there was a span of 4 bases. Germline CDR1 reads SEHNR; CDR2 reads FQNEAQ (reference sequence). The CDR3 protein is CASSLVQNTEAFF. In DNA form, the CDR3 reads TGTGCCAGCAGCTTAGTCCAGAACACTGAAGCTTTCTTT.

Turning to this clone: This CDR3 is also generated by other DNA sequences in the sample. This sequence joins TRBV19 and TRBJ2-7; 10 bases fit TRBD2. The CDR3 has 14 residues. Per germline, CDR1 LNHDA and CDR2 SQIVND (reference sequence). V lost 4 bases to trimming and J lost 5 bases; unmatched junction nucleotides: 5. Here the CDR3 reads CASSKAGGPHEQYF. The CDR3 coding sequence is TGTGCCAGTAGTAAAGCGGGAGGGCCTCACGAGCAGTACTTC.

The rearrangement links TRBV5-1 to TRBJ2-5; TRBD2 might be the D (6 bases). This CDR3 spans 12 amino acids. Germline values: CDR1 SGHRS, CDR2 YFSETQ. Trimming left V 5 bases short and J 9 bases short, with 14 bases between. CDR3 sequence (DNA): TGCGCCAGCAGAACACCGAGGGAGGCCCAGTACTTC. Residues: CASRTPREAQYF.

This clone came up many times. The chain couples TRBV5-1 to TRBJ2-5, with TRBD2 matching over 11 bases. This CDR3 comprises 15 residues. Trimming took 7 bases from V and 1 from J; bases not matched to a gene: 6. Germline CDR1 is SGHRS and CDR2 is YFSETQ. For the CDR3, the DNA is TGCGCCAGCTTTCCGGGACTAGCGGTCCAAGAGACCCAGTACTTC. Amino acids: CASFPGLAVQETQYF.

The V call is TRBV30, the J call TRBJ2-1; the D gene is possibly TRBD1 (6 bases). V was shortened by 0 bases and J by 7 bases, with 13 bases between the two germline ends. Germline lookup yields CDR1 GTSNPN and CDR2 SVGIG (reference sequence). The CDR3 spans 14 residues. The CDR3 DNA reads as TGTGCCTGGAGTGTATCAGGGGAGCTGAATGAGCAGTTCTTC. Amino acids: CAWSVSGELNEQFF.

The chain combines TRBV5-6 with TRBJ2-2, with D unclear. The CDR3 has 12 residues. Germline values: CDR1 SGHDT, CDR2 YYEEEE. The V gene lost 3 bases and the J gene lost 4 bases, with 4 bases spanning the gap. CDR3 nucleotides: TGTGCCAGCAGCTATATCACCGGGGAGCTGTTTTTT. Translating gives CASSYITGELFF. Together with reference TRBV5-6 and TRBJ2-2, the CDR3 gives the full variable domain: DAGVTQSPTHLIKTRGQQVTLRCSPKSGHDTVSWYQQALGQGPQFIFQYYEEEERQRGNFPDRFSGHQFPNYSSELNVNALLLGDSALYLCASSYITGELFFGEGSRLTVL.